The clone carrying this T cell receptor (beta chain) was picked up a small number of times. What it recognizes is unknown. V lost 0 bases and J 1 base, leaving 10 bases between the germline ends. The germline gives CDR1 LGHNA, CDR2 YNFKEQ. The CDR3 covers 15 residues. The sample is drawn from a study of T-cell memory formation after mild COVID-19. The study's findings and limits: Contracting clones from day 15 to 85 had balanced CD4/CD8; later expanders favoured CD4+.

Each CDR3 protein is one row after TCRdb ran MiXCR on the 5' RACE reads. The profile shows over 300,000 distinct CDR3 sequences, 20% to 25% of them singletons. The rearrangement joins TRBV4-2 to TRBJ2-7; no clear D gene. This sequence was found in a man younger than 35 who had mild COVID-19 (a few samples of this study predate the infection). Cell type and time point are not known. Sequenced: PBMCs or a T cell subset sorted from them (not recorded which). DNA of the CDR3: TGTGCCAGCAGCCAAGATAACAGCGTATCCTACGAGCAGTACTTC. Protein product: CASSQDNSVSYEQYF.